This TCR beta chain was found in a study of T-cell reconstitution after alpha-beta-depleted transplantation in children (dated by TCRdb to 2016 to 2017). Regarding the study in general: T-cell immune reconstitution after TCRalphabeta/CD19-depleted allogeneic hematopoietic cell transplantation in children was quantitatively tracked in the study by means of TCR repertoire profiling.

Library prep was done by PCR. Sequencing used an Illumina HiSeq 2500. TCR library preparation used molecular barcoding, with unique molecular identifiers applied to normalize quantification of the TCRbeta repertoire. The public reads were quality trimmed at Q25 with fastp and then assembled into clones with MiXCR by TCRdb, keeping productive beta chains. Identical CDR3 protein sequences are pooled into one entry, listed with their most common genes and DNA. The table for this sample lists approximately 800,000 distinct CDR3 sequences; about 16% of them were counted only once. Approximately 4.5% of the sample comes from the top ten. Overall results and qualifications from the work: In some patients, high TCRbeta diversity at day 60 was attributed to recipient T cells and intrathymic progenitors that had survived conditioning. Over subsequent months, a decline in hyperexpanded clone frequencies was noted, and after one year, T-cell counts and TCRbeta diversity were mostly ascribed to newly produced T cells. About two months after transplant, the apparently early recovery of alphabetaT-cell counts reportedly depended on just several hundred clones that had expanded rapidly and came from non-depleted graft cells.

The meaning of the sample's treatment or condition label: allogeneic hematopoietic cell transplantation with graft depleted of TCRalphabeta T cells and CD19 B cells. The children who served as transplant recipients had been given grafts of TCRalphabeta/CD19-depleted allogeneic hematopoietic cells. This clonotype was recorded at least ten times. Its antigen has not been determined. No much larger clonotype is one base removed from it; base qualities were not supplied. V is cut by 0 bases and J by 3 bases, and the space between the germline ends is 15 bases. The CDR3 runs 17 residues from the cysteine to the phenylalanine. Only the CDR3 region is kept as DNA, spanning 51 bases read in frame from base 1. CDR1 and CDR2 were assigned from the germline V gene as SGDLS and YYNGEE.

The V gene is TRBV9 and the J gene is TRBJ2-2; D gene: possibly TRBD1, on 6 matching bases. The receptor's source is a male patient aged 10 to 17 who had a stem cell transplant for acute lymphoblastic leukemia, so the T cells may come from the graft donor. The sequencing used PBMCs, mostly from graft donor cells, collected 360 days after TCRalphabeta/CD19-depleted stem cell transplant. The nucleotides read TGTGCCAGCAGCGTAGCTCCAGGGGAGAAGGACACCGGGGAGCTGTTTTTT. Translated, it gives CASSVAPGEKDTGELFF.